Detailed here is one T cell receptor (beta chain). The CDR3 is made up of 13 amino acids. Germline values: CDR1 SGDLS, CDR2 YYNGEE. V was cut by 0 bases and J by 6 bases, with 9 bases left in between. A sample-barcoded 5' primer and a J-beta primer mix were used in a second PCR of about 6 to 11 cycles. TCRdb ran MiXCR on the 5' RACE reads and lists one entry per CDR3 protein. The sample has some 1.5 million distinct CDR3 sequences; 35% to 45% are singletons. This sample stems from a study of blood T cells in healthy people across ages. The source of this sequence is a woman between 18 and 29 years old in good health. The J gene is TRBJ1-1, the V gene TRBV9; D might be TRBD1 (5 bases). The sequenced sample consisted of blood. CDR3 sequence (DNA): TGTGCCAGCAGCGTAGGGGGCTTCTCTGAAGCTTTCTTT. Amino acids: CASSVGGFSEAFF.